The rows below give T cell receptor beta chains drawn from one sample of a study of CD8+CD57+ T cells in acquired aplastic anemia. One entry per CDR3 protein results from TCRdb running MiXCR on the reads. The sample lists a few hundred thousand distinct CDR3 sequences; under 50% were seen once. The sequencing sample was made of sorted CD4+, CD8+, or CD8+CD57+ T cells (not recorded which) from PBMCs. The receptors were gathered from a human donor with aplastic anemia. CDR3s include the opening cysteine and the closing phenylalanine or tryptophan. D genes are given only for firm matches. A row's size may be missing; if present it is once, few, many or a size class.

v_call: TRBV10-1
j_call: TRBJ2-1
clone_size: -
d_call: -
cdr3_length: 15
cdr3_nt: TGCGCCAGCAGTCAGACGTTAAGCTCCTACAATGAGCAGTTCTTC
cdr3_aa: CASSQTLSSYNEQFF

v_call: TRBV3-1
j_call: TRBJ1-2
clone_size: -
d_call: -
cdr3_length: 15
cdr3_nt: TGTGCCAGCAGCCCTGCCCAGGGAGGGTTCTATGGCTACACCTTC
cdr3_aa: CASSPAQGGFYGYTF

v_call: TRBV5-1
j_call: TRBJ1-6
clone_size: -
d_call: -
cdr3_length: 14
cdr3_nt: TGCGCCAGCAGCGCTATACAGGGTGGTTCACCCCTCCACTTT
cdr3_aa: CASSAIQGGSPLHF

v_call: TRBV19
j_call: TRBJ1-5
clone_size: -
d_call: TRBD1
cdr3_length: 12
cdr3_nt: TGTGCCAGCCAGGGGGGCAATCAGCCCCAGCATTTT
cdr3_aa: CASQGGNQPQHF

v_call: TRBV4-1
j_call: TRBJ2-5
clone_size: many
d_call: TRBD2
cdr3_length: 17
cdr3_nt: TGCGCCAGCAGCCAAGTAGTAGGCGGGGGAACTCAAGAGACCCAGTACTTC
cdr3_aa: CASSQVVGGGTQETQYF

v_call: TRBV7-3
j_call: TRBJ1-2
clone_size: few
d_call: -
cdr3_length: 13
cdr3_nt: TGTGCCAGCAGCCAAGAAGTTGGCCGAGGCTACACCTTC
cdr3_aa: CASSQEVGRGYTF

v_call: TRBV12-3/TRBV12-4
j_call: TRBJ2-3
clone_size: -
d_call: TRBD2
cdr3_length: 16
cdr3_nt: TGTGCCAGCAGAACGGAGCGGGGGGGTAGCACAGATACGCAGTATTTT
cdr3_aa: CASRTERGGSTDTQYF

v_call: TRBV5-1
j_call: TRBJ2-3
clone_size: many
d_call: -
cdr3_length: 14
cdr3_nt: TGCGCCAGCAGCTTGAGGGGGGACACAGATACGCAGTATTTT
cdr3_aa: CASSLRGDTDTQYF

v_call: TRBV20-1
j_call: TRBJ2-3
clone_size: many
d_call: -
cdr3_length: 14
cdr3_nt: TGCAGTGCTAGAAGGGGGGCCGGCACAGATACGCAGTATTTT
cdr3_aa: CSARRGAGTDTQYF

v_call: TRBV10-3
j_call: TRBJ2-5
clone_size: -
d_call: -
cdr3_length: 12
cdr3_nt: TGTGCCATCAGGGACAACCCGAGGACCCAGTACTTC
cdr3_aa: CAIRDNPRTQYF

v_call: TRBV20-1
j_call: TRBJ1-3
clone_size: -
d_call: -
cdr3_length: 14
cdr3_nt: TGCAGTGCTGCCCGTTCAGAAACTGGAAACACCATATATTTT
cdr3_aa: CSAARSETGNTIYF

v_call: TRBV20-1
j_call: TRBJ2-6
clone_size: -
d_call: -
cdr3_length: 20
cdr3_nt: TGCAGTGCTAGAGATCTGGGAGGACAGAAATTTTCGTCGGGGGCCAACGTCCTGACTTTC
cdr3_aa: CSARDLGGQKFSSGANVLTF

v_call: TRBV19
j_call: TRBJ2-2
clone_size: -
d_call: TRBD2
cdr3_length: 16
cdr3_nt: TGTGCCAGCAAGTTACTAGCGGGAGCGTACACCGGGGAGCTGTTTTTT
cdr3_aa: CASKLLAGAYTGELFF

v_call: TRBV9
j_call: TRBJ1-4
clone_size: many
d_call: -
cdr3_length: 17
cdr3_nt: TGTGCCAGCAGCGTATCCTCAGATGGGTGGGGAGCTGAAAAACTGTTTTTT
cdr3_aa: CASSVSSDGWGAEKLFF

v_call: TRBV5-1
j_call: TRBJ1-1
clone_size: -
d_call: TRBD1
cdr3_length: 14
cdr3_nt: TGCGCCAGCAGCTCGGGACAGGGTAGGGCTGAAGCTTTCTTT
cdr3_aa: CASSSGQGRAEAFF

v_call: TRBV10-3
j_call: TRBJ2-7
clone_size: -
d_call: -
cdr3_length: 16
cdr3_nt: TGTGCCATCAGTGCCTCTAACCGGGACTTGGGGGGCGAGCAGTACTTC
cdr3_aa: CAISASNRDLGGEQYF

v_call: TRBV18
j_call: TRBJ1-1
clone_size: -
d_call: -
cdr3_length: 14
cdr3_nt: TGTGCCAGCTCACCTGGTAGGGGGGGCACTGAAGCTTTCTTT
cdr3_aa: CASSPGRGGTEAFF

v_call: TRBV13
j_call: TRBJ1-2
clone_size: many
d_call: TRBD1
cdr3_length: 16
cdr3_nt: TGTGCCAGCAGCTCACGGGACAGGGGCTTGGACTATGGCTACACCTTC
cdr3_aa: CASSSRDRGLDYGYTF

v_call: TRBV2
j_call: TRBJ2-2
clone_size: -
d_call: TRBD1
cdr3_length: 15
cdr3_nt: TGTGCCAGCGGGAAGGGACAGCGGAACACCGGGGAGCTGTTTTTT
cdr3_aa: CASGKGQRNTGELFF

v_call: TRBV7-6
j_call: TRBJ2-7
clone_size: -
d_call: TRBD1
cdr3_length: 15
cdr3_nt: TGTGCCAGCAGCTTAGCGACGGGACAGGATTCCGAGCAGTACTTC
cdr3_aa: CASSLATGQDSEQYF

v_call: TRBV20-1
j_call: TRBJ2-5
clone_size: many
d_call: -
cdr3_length: 12
cdr3_nt: TGCAGTGCCCCCCGCCCTGCGGAGACCCAGTACTTC
cdr3_aa: CSAPRPAETQYF

v_call: TRBV12-3/TRBV12-4
j_call: TRBJ1-1
clone_size: many
d_call: -
cdr3_length: 12
cdr3_nt: TGTGCCAGCAGTTGGGACCCCACTGAAGCTTTCTTT
cdr3_aa: CASSWDPTEAFF

v_call: TRBV12-3/TRBV12-4
j_call: TRBJ1-6
clone_size: -
d_call: -
cdr3_length: 14
cdr3_nt: TGTGCCAGCAGGCACACAGGGAACGATTCACCCCTCCACTTT
cdr3_aa: CASRHTGNDSPLHF

v_call: TRBV9
j_call: TRBJ2-7
clone_size: once
d_call: -
cdr3_length: 13
cdr3_nt: TGTGCCAGCAGCGTAGTGGGGACCTACGAGCAGTACTTC
cdr3_aa: CASSVVGTYEQYF

v_call: TRBV20-1
j_call: TRBJ1-1
clone_size: -
d_call: -
cdr3_length: 13
cdr3_nt: TGCAGTGCTATACCCTTTATGAACACTGAAGCTTTCTTT
cdr3_aa: CSAIPFMNTEAFF

v_call: TRBV15
j_call: TRBJ1-2
clone_size: -
d_call: TRBD1
cdr3_length: 14
cdr3_nt: TGTGCCACCAGCAGGGGCACAGGGGATTATGGCTACACCTTC
cdr3_aa: CATSRGTGDYGYTF

v_call: TRBV10-3
j_call: TRBJ1-2
clone_size: -
d_call: -
cdr3_length: 14
cdr3_nt: TGTGCCATCAGTGAGGAGGCAGGGCTGGAAGGCTACACCTTC
cdr3_aa: CAISEEAGLEGYTF

v_call: TRBV19
j_call: TRBJ2-7
clone_size: -
d_call: TRBD1
cdr3_length: 13
cdr3_nt: TGTGCCAATAGTAGGGACAGGGGCTACGAGCAGTACTTC
cdr3_aa: CANSRDRGYEQYF

v_call: TRBV5-1
j_call: TRBJ1-2
clone_size: few
d_call: TRBD1
cdr3_length: 17
cdr3_nt: TGCGCCAGCAGCTTGTCAGGGAGACAGGGTTCGAACTATGGCTACACCTTC
cdr3_aa: CASSLSGRQGSNYGYTF